The entry that follows covers one T cell receptor (beta chain) sequence. Original handling: Estimation of nucleated cell counts relied on the amplification of reference gene primers. Clones were read by immunoSEQ multiplex PCR, and TCRdb kept only the in-frame ones, dropping some. That table is the source of V, J and clone size, and D and trimming were worked out from the DNA. This table has hundreds of thousands of clones, around four fifths appearing once. This entry is derived from a study of blood T cell repertoires in COVID-19. On the study more broadly: In each case, the material was cDNA or gDNA derived from T cells, B-cell-depleted T cells, or PBMCs.

The CDR3 runs to 15 residues. Between the trimmed V and J ends, which lost 3 bases and 5 bases, there was a span of 13 bases. Germline V gene lookup returns CDR1 SGHTA and CDR2 FQGNSA. Specimen: peripheral blood. This clonotype was obtained from a woman over 75 with acute or convalescent COVID-19. The J gene is TRBJ1-4, the V gene TRBV7-2; D is perhaps TRBD1 (5 bases). The CDR3 DNA follows: TGTGCCAGCAGCTTGACAGTAACTGGGAATGAAAAACTGTTTTTT. Protein: CASSLTVTGNEKLFF. Supplemented by reference TRBV7-2 and TRBJ1-4, the full variable domain reads GAGVSQSPSNKVTEKGKDVELRCDPISGHTALYWYRQSLGQGLEFLIYFQGNSAPDKSGLPSDRFSAERTGGSVSTLTIQRTQQEDSAVYLCASSLTVTGNEKLFFGSGTQLSVL.